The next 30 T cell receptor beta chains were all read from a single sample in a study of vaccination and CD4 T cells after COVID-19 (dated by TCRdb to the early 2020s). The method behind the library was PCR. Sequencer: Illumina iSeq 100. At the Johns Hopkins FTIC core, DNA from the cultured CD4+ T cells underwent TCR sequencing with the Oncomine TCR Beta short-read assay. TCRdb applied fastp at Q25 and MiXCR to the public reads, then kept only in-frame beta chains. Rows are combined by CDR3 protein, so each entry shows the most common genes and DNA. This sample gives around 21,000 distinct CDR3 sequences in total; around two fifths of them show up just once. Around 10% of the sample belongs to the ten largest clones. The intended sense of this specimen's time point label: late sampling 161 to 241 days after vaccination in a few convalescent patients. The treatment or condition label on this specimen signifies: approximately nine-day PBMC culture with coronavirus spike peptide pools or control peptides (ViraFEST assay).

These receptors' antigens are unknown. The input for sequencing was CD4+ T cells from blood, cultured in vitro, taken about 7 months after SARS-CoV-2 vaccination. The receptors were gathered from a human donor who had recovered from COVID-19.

The CDR3 region is CASSYTDRVYYGYTF. The CDR3 coding sequence is TGTGCCAGCAGTTATACGGACAGGGTCTATTATGGCTACACCTTC. The chain is built from TRBV6-5 and TRBJ1-2; TRBD1 matches at 8 bases. There are 15 residues in the CDR3. CDR1 and CDR2 from the germline V gene are MNHEY and SVGAGI. V shed 3 bases, J shed 5 bases, and the junction held 8 bases outside the gene matches.

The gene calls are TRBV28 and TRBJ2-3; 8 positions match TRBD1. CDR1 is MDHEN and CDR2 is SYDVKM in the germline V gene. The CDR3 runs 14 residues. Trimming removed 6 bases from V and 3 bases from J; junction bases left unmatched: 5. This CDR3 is CASSVDRATDTQYF. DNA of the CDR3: TGTGCCAGCAGCGTGGACAGGGCTACAGATACGCAGTATTTT.

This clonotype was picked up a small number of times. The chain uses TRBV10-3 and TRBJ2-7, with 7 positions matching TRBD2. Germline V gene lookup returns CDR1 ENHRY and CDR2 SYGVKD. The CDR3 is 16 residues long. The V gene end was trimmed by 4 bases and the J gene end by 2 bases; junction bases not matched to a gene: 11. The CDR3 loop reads CAISGVRTRGTYEQYF. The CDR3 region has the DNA TGTGCCATCAGTGGAGTCCGGACTAGGGGAACCTACGAGCAGTACTTC.

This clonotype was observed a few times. The CDR3 reads CASSLPNYGYTF. The CDR3 DNA sequence: TGTGCCAGCAGCTTACCAAACTATGGCTACACCTTC. The chain combines TRBV7-2 with TRBJ1-2; no clear D gene. Trimming pared 2 bases from V and 2 bases from J, leaving 3 bases between. CDR1 is SGHTA and CDR2 is FQGNSA in the germline V gene. This CDR3 is 12 amino acids long.

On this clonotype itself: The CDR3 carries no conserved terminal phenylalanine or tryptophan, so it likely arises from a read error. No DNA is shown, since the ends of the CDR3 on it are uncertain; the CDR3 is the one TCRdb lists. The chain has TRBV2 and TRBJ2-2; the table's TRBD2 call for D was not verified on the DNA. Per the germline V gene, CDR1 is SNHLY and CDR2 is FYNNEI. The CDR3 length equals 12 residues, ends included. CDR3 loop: CASSGSSGRASL.

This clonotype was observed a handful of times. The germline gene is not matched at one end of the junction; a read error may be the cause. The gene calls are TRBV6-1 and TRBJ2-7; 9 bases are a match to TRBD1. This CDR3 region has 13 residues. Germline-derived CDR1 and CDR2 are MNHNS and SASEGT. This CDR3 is CASSQATGGEQYF. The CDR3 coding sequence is TGTGCCAGCAGTCAAGCGACAGGGGGCGAGCAGTACTTC.

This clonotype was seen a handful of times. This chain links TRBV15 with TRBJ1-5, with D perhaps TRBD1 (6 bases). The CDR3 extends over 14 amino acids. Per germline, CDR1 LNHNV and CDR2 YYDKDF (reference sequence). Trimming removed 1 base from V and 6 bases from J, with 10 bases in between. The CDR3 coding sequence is TGTGCCACCAGCAGAGGAGGGGGGTTTCAGCCCCAGCATTTT. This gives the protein CATSRGGGFQPQHF.

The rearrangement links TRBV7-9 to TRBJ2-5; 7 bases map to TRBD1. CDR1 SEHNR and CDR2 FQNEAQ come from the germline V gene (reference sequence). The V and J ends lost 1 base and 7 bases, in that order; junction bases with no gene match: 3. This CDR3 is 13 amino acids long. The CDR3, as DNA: TGTGCCAGCAGCTTAGACAGGGGACGGACCCAGTACTTC. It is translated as CASSLDRGRTQYF.

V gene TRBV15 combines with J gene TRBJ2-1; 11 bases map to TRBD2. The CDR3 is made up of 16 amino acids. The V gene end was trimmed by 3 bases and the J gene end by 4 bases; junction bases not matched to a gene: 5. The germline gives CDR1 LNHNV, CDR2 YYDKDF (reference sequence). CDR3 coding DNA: TGTGCCACCAGCAGTCTCGGGACTAGCGGTTACAATGAGCAGTTCTTC. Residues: CATSSLGTSGYNEQFF.

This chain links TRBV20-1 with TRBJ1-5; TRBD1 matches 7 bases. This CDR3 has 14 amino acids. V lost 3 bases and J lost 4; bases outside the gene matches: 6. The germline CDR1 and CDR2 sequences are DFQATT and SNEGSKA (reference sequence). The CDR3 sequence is CSASGTARNQPQHF. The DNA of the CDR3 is TGCAGTGCTAGCGGGACAGCCAGGAATCAGCCCCAGCATTTT.

CDR3 residues: CASSLGYRVGNSPLHF. DNA of the CDR3: TGTGCCAGCAGCTTAGGTTACAGGGTTGGCAATTCACCCCTCCACTTT. J is TRBJ1-6 and V is TRBV7-2; D is perhaps TRBD1 (6 bases). CDR1 is SGHTA and CDR2 is FQGNSA in the germline V gene. The CDR3 runs 16 residues. V gave up 1 base and J gave up 7 bases, with 14 bases separating them.

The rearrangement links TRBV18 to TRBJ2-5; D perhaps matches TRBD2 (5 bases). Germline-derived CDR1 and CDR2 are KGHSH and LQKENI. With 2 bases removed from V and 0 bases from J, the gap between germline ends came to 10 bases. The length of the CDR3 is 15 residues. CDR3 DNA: TGTGCCAGCTCACCATCCCCGGGAAACCAAGAGACCCAGTACTTC. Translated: CASSPSPGNQETQYF. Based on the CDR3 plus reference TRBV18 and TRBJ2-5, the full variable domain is NAGVMQNPRHLVRRRGQEARLRCSPMKGHSHVYWYRQLPEEGLKFMVYLQKENIIDESGMPKERFSAEFPKEGPSILRIQQVVRGDSAAYFCASSPSPGNQETQYFGPGTRLLVL.

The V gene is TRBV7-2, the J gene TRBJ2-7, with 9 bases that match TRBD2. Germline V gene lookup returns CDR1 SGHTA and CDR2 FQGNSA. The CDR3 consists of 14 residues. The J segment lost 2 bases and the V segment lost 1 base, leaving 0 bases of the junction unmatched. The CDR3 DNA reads TGTGCCAGCAGCTTAGGACTAGCGGCCTACGAGCAGTACTTC. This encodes CASSLGLAAYEQYF.

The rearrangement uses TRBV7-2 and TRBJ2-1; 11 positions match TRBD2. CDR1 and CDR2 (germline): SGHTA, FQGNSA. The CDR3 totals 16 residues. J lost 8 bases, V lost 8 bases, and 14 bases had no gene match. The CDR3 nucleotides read TGTGCCAGCTCACCACCCGGACTAGCGGGCGGCCATGAGCAGTTCTTC. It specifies CASSPPGLAGGHEQFF. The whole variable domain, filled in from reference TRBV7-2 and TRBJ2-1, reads GAGVSQSPSNKVTEKGKDVELRCDPISGHTALYWYRQSLGQGLEFLIYFQGNSAPDKSGLPSDRFSAERTGGSVSTLTIQRTQQEDSAVYLCASSPPGLAGGHEQFFGPGTRLTVL.

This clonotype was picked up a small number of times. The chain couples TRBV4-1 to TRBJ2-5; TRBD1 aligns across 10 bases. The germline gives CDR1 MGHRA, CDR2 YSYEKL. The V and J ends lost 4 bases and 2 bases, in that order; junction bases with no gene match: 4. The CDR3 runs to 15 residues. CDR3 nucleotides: TGCGCCAGCAGCCGGGACAGGGGTTTTCAAGAGACCCAGTACTTC. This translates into CASSRDRGFQETQYF.

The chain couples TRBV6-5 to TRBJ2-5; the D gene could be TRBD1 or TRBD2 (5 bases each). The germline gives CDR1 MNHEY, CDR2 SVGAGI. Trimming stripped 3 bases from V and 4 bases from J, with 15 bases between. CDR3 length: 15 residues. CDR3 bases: TGTGCCAGCAGTTATGGGGCCGGGGTCGGAGAGACCCAGTACTTC. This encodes CASSYGAGVGETQYF.

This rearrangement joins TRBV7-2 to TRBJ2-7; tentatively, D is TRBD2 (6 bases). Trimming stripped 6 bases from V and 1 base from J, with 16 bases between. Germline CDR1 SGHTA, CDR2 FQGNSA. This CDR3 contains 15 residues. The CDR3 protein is CASRTTGGASYEQYF. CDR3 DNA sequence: TGTGCCAGCAGAACGACTGGCGGGGCTTCCTACGAGCAGTACTTC. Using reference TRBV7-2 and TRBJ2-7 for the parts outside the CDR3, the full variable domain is GAGVSQSPSNKVTEKGKDVELRCDPISGHTALYWYRQSLGQGLEFLIYFQGNSAPDKSGLPSDRFSAERTGGSVSTLTIQRTQQEDSAVYLCASRTTGGASYEQYFGPGTRLTVT.

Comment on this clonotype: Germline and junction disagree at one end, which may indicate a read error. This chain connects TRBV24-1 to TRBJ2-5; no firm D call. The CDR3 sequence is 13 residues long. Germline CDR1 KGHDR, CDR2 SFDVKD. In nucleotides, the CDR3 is TGTGCCAGCAGTTTATTTTACTTGGAGACCCAGTACTTC. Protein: CASSLFYLETQYF.

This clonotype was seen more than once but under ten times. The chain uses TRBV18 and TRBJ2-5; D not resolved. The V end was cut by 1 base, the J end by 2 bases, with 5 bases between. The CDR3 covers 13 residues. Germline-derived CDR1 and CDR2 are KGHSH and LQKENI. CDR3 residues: CASSPHSQETQYF. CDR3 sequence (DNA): TGTGCCAGCTCACCACACAGTCAAGAGACCCAGTACTTC.

CDR3 amino acids: CASSFSLLAGVGDEQFF. The CDR3 bases are TGTGCCAGCAGCTTCTCCCTCCTCGCCGGAGTTGGGGATGAGCAGTTCTTC. The chain is built from TRBV6-1 and TRBJ2-1, with D unclear. The CDR3 loop spans 17 amino acids. The germline V and J ends were trimmed by 6 bases and 8 bases, with 26 bases remaining between them. From germline, CDR1 is MNHNS and CDR2 SASEGT.

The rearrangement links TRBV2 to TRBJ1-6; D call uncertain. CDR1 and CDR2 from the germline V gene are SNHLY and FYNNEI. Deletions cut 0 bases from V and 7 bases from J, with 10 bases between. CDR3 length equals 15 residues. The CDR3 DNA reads TGTGCCAGCAGTGAAGCGGCTCCAGCCAATTCACCCCTCCACTTT. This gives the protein CASSEAAPANSPLHF.

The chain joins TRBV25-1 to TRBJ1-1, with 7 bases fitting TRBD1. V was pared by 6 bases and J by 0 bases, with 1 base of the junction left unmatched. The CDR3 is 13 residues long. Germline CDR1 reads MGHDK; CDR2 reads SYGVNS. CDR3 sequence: CASRQGVNTEAFF. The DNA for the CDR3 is TGTGCCAGCAGGCAGGGGGTGAACACTGAAGCTTTCTTT.

This CDR3 reads CAWSLRAEAFF. The CDR3 nucleotides are TGTGCCTGGAGTTTGAGGGCTGAAGCTTTCTTT. The J gene is TRBJ1-1, the V gene TRBV30; D ambiguous. The CDR3 is 11 amino acids. CDR1 is GTSNPN, CDR2 SVGIG, per germline (reference sequence). Trimming cost V 2 bases and J 6 bases, with 7 bases left between them.

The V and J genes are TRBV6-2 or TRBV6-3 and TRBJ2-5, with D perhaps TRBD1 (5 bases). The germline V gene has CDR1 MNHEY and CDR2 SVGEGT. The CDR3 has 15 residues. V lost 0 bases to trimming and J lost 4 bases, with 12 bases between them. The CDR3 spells CASSYSQGDRETQYF. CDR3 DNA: TGTGCCAGCAGTTACTCCCAAGGGGATCGAGAGACCCAGTACTTC.

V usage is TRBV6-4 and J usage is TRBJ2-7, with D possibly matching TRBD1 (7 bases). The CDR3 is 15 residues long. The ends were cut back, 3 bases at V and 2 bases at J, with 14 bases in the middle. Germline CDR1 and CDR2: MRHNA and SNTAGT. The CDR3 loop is CASSELTGRPYEQYF. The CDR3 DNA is TGTGCCAGCAGTGAATTGACAGGGAGGCCCTACGAGCAGTACTTC.

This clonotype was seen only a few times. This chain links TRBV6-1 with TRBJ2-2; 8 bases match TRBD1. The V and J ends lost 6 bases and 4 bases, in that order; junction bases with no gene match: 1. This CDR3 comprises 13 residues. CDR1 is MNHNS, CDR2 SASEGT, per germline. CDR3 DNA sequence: TGTGCCAGCAGAACAGGGGGCACCGGGGAGCTGTTTTTT. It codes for CASRTGGTGELFF.

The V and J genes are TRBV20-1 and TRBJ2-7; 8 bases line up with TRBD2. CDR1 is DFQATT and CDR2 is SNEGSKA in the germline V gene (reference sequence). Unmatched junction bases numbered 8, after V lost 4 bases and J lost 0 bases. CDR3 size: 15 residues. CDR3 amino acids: CSAIGGRTSSYEQYF. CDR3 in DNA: TGCAGTGCTATCGGCGGGAGGACGAGCTCCTACGAGCAGTACTTC.

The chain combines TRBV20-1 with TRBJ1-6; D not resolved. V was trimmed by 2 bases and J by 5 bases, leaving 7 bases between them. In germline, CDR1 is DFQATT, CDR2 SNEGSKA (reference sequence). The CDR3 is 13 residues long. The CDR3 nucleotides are TGCAGTGCTAGATCACCGGATAATTCACCCCTCCACTTT. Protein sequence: CSARSPDNSPLHF.

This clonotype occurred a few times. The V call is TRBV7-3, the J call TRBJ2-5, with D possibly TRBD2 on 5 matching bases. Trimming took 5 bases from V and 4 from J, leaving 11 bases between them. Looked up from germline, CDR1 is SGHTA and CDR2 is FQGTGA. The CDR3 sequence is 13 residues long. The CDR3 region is CASSESGGETQYF. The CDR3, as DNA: TGTGCCAGCAGCGAGTCCGGAGGAGAGACCCAGTACTTC. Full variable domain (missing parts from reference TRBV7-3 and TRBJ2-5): GAGVSQTPSNKVTEKGKYVELRCDPISGHTALYWYRQSLGQGPEFLIYFQGTGAADDSGLPNDRFFAVRPEGSVSTLKIQRTERGDSAVYLCASSESGGETQYFGPGTRLLVL.

CDR3 sequence: CASSPHRDQPQHF. In DNA form, the CDR3 reads TGTGCCAGCTCACCTCACAGGGATCAGCCCCAGCATTTT. This rearrangement joins TRBV18 to TRBJ1-5, with D possibly TRBD1 on 6 matching bases. V was shortened by 3 bases and J by 5 bases, with 8 bases between the two germline ends. The CDR3 has 13 residues. Germline V CDR1 and CDR2: KGHSH, LQKENI.